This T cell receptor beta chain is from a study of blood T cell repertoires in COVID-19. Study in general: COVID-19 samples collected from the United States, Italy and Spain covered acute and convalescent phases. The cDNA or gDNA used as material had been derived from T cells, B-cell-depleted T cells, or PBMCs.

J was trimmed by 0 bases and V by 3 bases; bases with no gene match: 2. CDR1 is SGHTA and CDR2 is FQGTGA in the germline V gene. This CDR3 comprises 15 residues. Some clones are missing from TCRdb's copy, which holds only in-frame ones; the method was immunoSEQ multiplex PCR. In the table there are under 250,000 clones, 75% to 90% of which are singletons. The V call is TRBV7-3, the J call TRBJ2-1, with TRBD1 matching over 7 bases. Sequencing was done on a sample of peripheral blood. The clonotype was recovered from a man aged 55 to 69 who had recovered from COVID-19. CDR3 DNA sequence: TGTGCCAGCAGCTTGACAGGGAGCTCCTACAATGAGCAGTTCTTC. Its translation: CASSLTGSSYNEQFF.